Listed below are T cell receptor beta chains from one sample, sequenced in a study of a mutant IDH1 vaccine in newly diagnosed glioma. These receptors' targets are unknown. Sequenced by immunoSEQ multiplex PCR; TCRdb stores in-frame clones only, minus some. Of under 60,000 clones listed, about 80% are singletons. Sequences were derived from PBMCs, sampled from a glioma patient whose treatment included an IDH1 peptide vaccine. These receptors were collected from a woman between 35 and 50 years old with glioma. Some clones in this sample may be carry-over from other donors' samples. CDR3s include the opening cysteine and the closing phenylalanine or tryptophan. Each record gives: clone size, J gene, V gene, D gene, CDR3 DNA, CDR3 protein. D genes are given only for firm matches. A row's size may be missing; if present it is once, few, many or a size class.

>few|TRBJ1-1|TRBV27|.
TGTGCCAGCAGTTCCAGGGAGGTGGAGAACACTGAAGCTTTCTTT
CASSSREVENTEAFF
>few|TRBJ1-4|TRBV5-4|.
TGTGCCAGCAGCTTGGAGCCAGGGGATATAGAACTGTTTTTT
CASSLEPGDIELFF
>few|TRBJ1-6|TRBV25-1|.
TGTGCCAGCAGTGAATTCGGTTCCTATAATTCACCCCTCCACTTT
CASSEFGSYNSPLHF
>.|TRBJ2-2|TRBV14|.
TGTGCCAGCAGTCCCAGCTACACCGGGGAGCTGTTTTTT
CASSPSYTGELFF
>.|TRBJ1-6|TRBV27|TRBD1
TGTGCCAGCAGTTGGGACAGGGCGAATTCACCCCTCCACTTT
CASSWDRANSPLHF
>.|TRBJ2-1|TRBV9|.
TGTGCCAGCAGCGTAGGGGGCTCCTACAATGAGCAGTTCTTC
CASSVGGSYNEQFF
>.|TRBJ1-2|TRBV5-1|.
TGCGCCAGCAGCTCGCGGGACGCCCCCTATGGCTACACCTTC
CASSSRDAPYGYTF
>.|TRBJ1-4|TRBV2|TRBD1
TGTGCCAGCAGGACAGGGGGGGTAGAAAAACTGTTTTTT
CASRTGGVEKLFF
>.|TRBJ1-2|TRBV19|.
TGTGCCAGTTTCCCCGGGGGTGAGGGAGGCTATGGCTACACCTTC
CASFPGGEGGYGYTF
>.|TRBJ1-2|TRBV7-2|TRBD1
TGTGCCAGCAGCTTAGCGCGACAGGGGAGAGGTGGCTACACCTTC
CASSLARQGRGGYTF
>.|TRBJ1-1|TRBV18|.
TGTGCCAGCTCATCGGGATACATGAACACTGAAGCTTTCTTT
CASSSGYMNTEAFF
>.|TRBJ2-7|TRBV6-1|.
TGTGCCAGCAGTGTGGCGGGGAGCCCCCCCTACGAGCAGTACTTC
CASSVAGSPPYEQYF
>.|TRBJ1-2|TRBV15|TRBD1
TGTGCCACCAGCGCCCCGACAGGGAGCGGTGGCTACACCTTC
CATSAPTGSGGYTF
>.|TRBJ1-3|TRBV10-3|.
TGTGCCATCAGTCCTGACAGCTCCGGAAACACCATATATTTT
CAISPDSSGNTIYF
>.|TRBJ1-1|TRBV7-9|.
TGTGCCAGCAGCCAGGGACAAGAAGCTTTCTTT
CASSQGQEAFF
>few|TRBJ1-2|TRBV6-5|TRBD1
TGTGCCAGCAGACTTGGACAGGGACCTAGTGGCTACACCTTC
CASRLGQGPSGYTF
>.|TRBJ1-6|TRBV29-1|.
TGCAGCGTTTGGACAGCTCCTTTTAATTCACCCCTCCACTTT
CSVWTAPFNSPLHF
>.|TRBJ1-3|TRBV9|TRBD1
TGTGCCAGCAGCTTACGGACAGGGGGAAACACCATATATTTT
CASSLRTGGNTIYF
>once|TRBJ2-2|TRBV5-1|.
TGCGCCAGCAGCGGGCAGTCACTCACCGGGGAGCTGTTTTTT
CASSGQSLTGELFF
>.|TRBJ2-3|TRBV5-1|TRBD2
TGCGCCAGCAGCTTGGCCAGCGGGGCCACAGATACGCAGTATTTT
CASSLASGATDTQYF
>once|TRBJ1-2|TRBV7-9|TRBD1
TGTGCCAGCAGCTTTGGGGGTTCCGGGACAGGGGTCTATGGCTACACCTTC
CASSFGGSGTGVYGYTF
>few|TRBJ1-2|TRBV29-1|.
TGCAGCGTCGAGGTGTTGGATGGCTATGGCTACACCTTC
CSVEVLDGYGYTF
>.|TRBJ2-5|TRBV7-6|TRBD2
TGTGCCAGCAGCTCCGGGGCCAGCGGGGGGCTGGAAGAGACCCAGTACTTC
CASSSGASGGLEETQYF
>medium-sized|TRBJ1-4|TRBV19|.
TGTGCCAGTAGTATCTTTGGTGAAAAACTGTTTTTT
CASSIFGEKLFF
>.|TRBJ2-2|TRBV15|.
TGTGCCACCAGCGGGAACACCGGGGAGCTGTTTTTT
CATSGNTGELFF
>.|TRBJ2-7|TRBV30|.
TGTGCCTGGCGGACGCACGTATCCTACGAGCAGTACTTC
CAWRTHVSYEQYF
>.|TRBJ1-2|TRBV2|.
TGTGCCAGCAGCCAAAATGGGGGAGTCCTAAACTATGGCTACACCTTC
CASSQNGGVLNYGYTF
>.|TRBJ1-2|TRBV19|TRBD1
TGTGCCAGCCAGACAGGGTGGGCTAACTATGGCTACACCTTC
CASQTGWANYGYTF
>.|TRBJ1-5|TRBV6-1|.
TGTGCCAGCAGTGGGGACGGGAATCAGCCCCAGCATTTT
CASSGDGNQPQHF
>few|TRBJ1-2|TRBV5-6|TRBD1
TGTGCCAGCAGCTTGGCAGGGGGAGCTGACTATGGCTACACCTTC
CASSLAGGADYGYTF
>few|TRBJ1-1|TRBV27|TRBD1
TGTGCCAGCAGGCGTCCACAGGGGAAGACTGAAGCTTTCTTT
CASRRPQGKTEAFF
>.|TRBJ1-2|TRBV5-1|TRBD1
TGCGCCAGCAGCTTGGTTGGGACAGGGGGCATTGGCTACACCTTC
CASSLVGTGGIGYTF
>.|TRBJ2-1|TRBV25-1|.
TGTGCCAGCAGTGAGAGGCCCACGTCCTACAATGAGCAGTTCTTC
CASSERPTSYNEQFF
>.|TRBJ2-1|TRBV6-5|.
TGTGCCAGCTGTACTGGGGGGGCCCCCAATGAGCAGTTCTTC
CASCTGGAPNEQFF
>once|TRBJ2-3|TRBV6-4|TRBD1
TGTGCCAGCAGTGTCCAACAGGGGGCAGGTGGAACAGATACGCAGTATTTT
CASSVQQGAGGTDTQYF
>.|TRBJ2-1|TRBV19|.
TGTGCCAGTAGTCTCCGACAGGGAGGGCAGTTCTTC
CASSLRQGGQFF
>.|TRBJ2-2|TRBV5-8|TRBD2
TGTGCCAGCAGCTCCCTGGGGGGGGCGAACACCGGGGAGCTGTTTTTT
CASSSLGGANTGELFF
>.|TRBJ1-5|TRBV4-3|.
TGCGCCAGCAGCCAAGGACATAGCAATCAGCCCCAGCATTTT
CASSQGHSNQPQHF
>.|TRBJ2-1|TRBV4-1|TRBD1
TGCGCCAGCAGCGACCGACAGGGGGGGGTGTTCAATGAGCAGTTCTTC
CASSDRQGGVFNEQFF
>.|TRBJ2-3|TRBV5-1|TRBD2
TGCGCCAGCACTGCGCCTCTAGCGGGGGGCCTTAGCACAGATACGCAGTATTTT
CASTAPLAGGLSTDTQYF
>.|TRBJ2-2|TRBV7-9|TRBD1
TGTGCCAACCTCGACAGGGAAGTTAACACCGGGGAGCTGTTTTTT
CANLDREVNTGELFF
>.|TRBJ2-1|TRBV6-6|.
TGTGCCAGCAGTTATTTTTCTCCGCGGGACGAGCAGTTCTTC
CASSYFSPRDEQFF
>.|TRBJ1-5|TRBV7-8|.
TGTGCCAGCAGCCCTAACAATCAGCCCCAGCATTTT
CASSPNNQPQHF
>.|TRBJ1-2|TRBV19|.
TGTGCCAGTAGTGCCGCGACAGGCATCGGCGGCTACACCTTC
CASSAATGIGGYTF
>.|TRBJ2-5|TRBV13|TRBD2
TGTGCCAGCAGCTACGGACTAGCGGGGGGTTCCCCCCAGTACTTC
CASSYGLAGGSPQYF
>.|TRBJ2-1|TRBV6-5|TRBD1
TGTGCCACCGGAGGACAGGGGGAGGACAATGAGCAGTTCTTC
CATGGQGEDNEQFF
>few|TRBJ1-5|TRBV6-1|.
TGTGCCAGCAGTATCGACCCATGGCCCCAGCATTTT
CASSIDPWPQHF
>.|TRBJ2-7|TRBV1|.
TGCACCAGCAGCCAAGAATGGAGCGGGGGCCCTTATTCCTACGAGCAGTACTTC
CTSSQEWSGGPYSYEQYF
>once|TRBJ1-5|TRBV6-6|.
TGTGCCAGCAGTTTACCAGGTGCGGGCAATCAGCCCCAGCATTTT
CASSLPGAGNQPQHF